A selection of T cell receptor beta chains follows, all from one sample in a study of blood T cell repertoires in COVID-19. The data were produced by immunoSEQ multiplex PCR, yet TCRdb's version contains in-frame clones alone and is incomplete. The data contain 100,000 or so clones, about 85% of them seen just once; the ten biggest clones take up around 4.1%. What was sequenced was peripheral blood. These receptors came from a man aged 55 to 70 with acute or convalescent COVID-19. CDR3s include the opening cysteine and the closing phenylalanine or tryptophan. Fields, in order: clone size, J gene, V gene, D gene, CDR3 DNA, CDR3 protein. The D gene is left open where the match is weak. Clone size is given for some rows only: seen once, a few or many times, or a class if the clone is expanded.

clone_size: -; j_call: TRBJ2-6; v_call: TRBV3-1/TRBV3-2; d_call: TRBD1; cdr3_nt: TGTGCCAGCAGCCGGGACAGGGTCCAAAGGGCCAACGTCCTGACTTTC; cdr3_aa: CASSRDRVQRANVLTF
clone_size: -; j_call: TRBJ2-5; v_call: TRBV12-3/TRBV12-4; d_call: TRBD2; cdr3_nt: TGTGCCAGCAAGCTAGCGGGGGCAGAGACCCAGTACTTC; cdr3_aa: CASKLAGAETQYF
clone_size: -; j_call: TRBJ2-7; v_call: TRBV20-1; d_call: TRBD1; cdr3_nt: TGCAGTGCAAGTCCGGGACAGGGTGTTAATCGTAGGGAGCAGTACTTC; cdr3_aa: CSASPGQGVNRREQYF
clone_size: -; j_call: TRBJ2-4; v_call: TRBV19; d_call: TRBD1; cdr3_nt: TGTGCCAGTAGTAGGGACAGGCCTTTAGCCAAAAACATTCAGTACTTC; cdr3_aa: CASSRDRPLAKNIQYF
clone_size: -; j_call: TRBJ2-3; v_call: TRBV30; d_call: TRBD2; cdr3_nt: TGTGCCTGGAGTGTACTAGCGGGGGCAGGAGATACGCAGTATTTT; cdr3_aa: CAWSVLAGAGDTQYF
clone_size: -; j_call: TRBJ2-3; v_call: TRBV19; d_call: -; cdr3_nt: TGTGCCAGTAGTATAGGAAACCCCCCTGAGGATACGCAGTATTTT; cdr3_aa: CASSIGNPPEDTQYF
clone_size: -; j_call: TRBJ2-7; v_call: TRBV5-1; d_call: -; cdr3_nt: TGCGCCAGCAGCGCATGGAGTGACCCACGGAGGGAGCAGTACTTC; cdr3_aa: CASSAWSDPRREQYF
clone_size: -; j_call: TRBJ2-7; v_call: TRBV4-1; d_call: -; cdr3_nt: TGCGCCAGCAGCCAGGATAGGGGTCGTGTGGGTTACGAGCAGTACTTC; cdr3_aa: CASSQDRGRVGYEQYF
clone_size: -; j_call: TRBJ2-2; v_call: TRBV9; d_call: TRBD2; cdr3_nt: TGTGCCAGCAGCGTCCCCCTTAGGCTAGCGGCGAACACCGGGGAGCTGTTTTTT; cdr3_aa: CASSVPLRLAANTGELFF
clone_size: once; j_call: TRBJ2-7; v_call: TRBV6-5; d_call: -; cdr3_nt: TGTGCCAGCAGTTACCAGGGGATCTCCTACGAGCAGTACTTC; cdr3_aa: CASSYQGISYEQYF
clone_size: few; j_call: TRBJ1-1; v_call: TRBV4-1; d_call: TRBD1; cdr3_nt: TGCGCCAGCAGCCAAGCGGACAGGGGGCTACTGAACACTGAAGCTTTCTTT; cdr3_aa: CASSQADRGLLNTEAFF
clone_size: -; j_call: TRBJ1-4; v_call: TRBV5-6; d_call: -; cdr3_nt: TGTGCCAGCAGCTCCGGAGTAGGTAATGAAAAACTGTTTTTT; cdr3_aa: CASSSGVGNEKLFF
clone_size: few; j_call: TRBJ2-7; v_call: TRBV6-1; d_call: -; cdr3_nt: TGTGCCAGCAGTGACAGGGAGGTGGACGAGCAGTACTTC; cdr3_aa: CASSDREVDEQYF
clone_size: -; j_call: TRBJ2-4; v_call: TRBV4-1; d_call: TRBD2; cdr3_nt: TGCGCCAGCAGCGACATAGGGAGGGGCGAGGACATTCAGTACTTC; cdr3_aa: CASSDIGRGEDIQYF
clone_size: -; j_call: TRBJ2-1; v_call: TRBV5-1; d_call: TRBD2; cdr3_nt: TGCGCCAGCAGCTACCGGACTAGCGGGTACTCCTACAATGAGCAGTTCTTC; cdr3_aa: CASSYRTSGYSYNEQFF
clone_size: -; j_call: TRBJ2-1; v_call: TRBV10-1; d_call: TRBD1; cdr3_nt: TGCGCCAGCAGTGCAGGGGGAACATCCTACAATGAGCAGTTCTTC; cdr3_aa: CASSAGGTSYNEQFF
clone_size: -; j_call: TRBJ1-1; v_call: TRBV30; d_call: -; cdr3_nt: TGTGCCCGCAGGGCAGGGGTTGAGAACACTGAAGCTTTCTTT; cdr3_aa: CARRAGVENTEAFF